The 2 T cell receptor beta chains listed next were all sequenced from one sample in a study of shared T cell receptors in the human thymus (dated by TCRdb to the early 2020s). The library was generated by the immunoSEQ multiplex PCR assay. Drawn from immuneACCESS, this table holds only the in-frame rearrangements with V and J called that TCRdb kept. Clones are partly lost; checked studies trace under half to an unresolved V gene and leave the rest unexplained. Within this sample are roughly 560,000 clones, with approximately 80% of them counted one time only. The top ten hold around 0.012% of the sample. These records were also assigned to another study, of human thymus T cells.

The material sequenced was thymocytes. Source of these receptors: a boy under two years old with a congenital heart defect. Donor details come from another sample of the same person, matched by shared clones.

J is TRBJ2-1 and V is TRBV5-6; 10 bases line up with TRBD2. Germline V gene lookup returns CDR1 SGHDT and CDR2 YYEEEE. The CDR3 length is 17 residues. With V trimmed by 4 bases and J by 8 bases, 15 bases remained unmatched. The CDR3 is CASSRSFTSGVVYEQFF. The CDR3 DNA follows: TGTGCCAGCAGCCGCTCCTTTACTAGCGGGGTTGTGTATGAGCAGTTCTTC.

The rearrangement joins TRBV27 to TRBJ2-7; 9 nucleotides match TRBD1. V gave up 7 bases and J gave up 12 bases; unmatched junction bases: 7. This CDR3 has 11 residues. Germline values: CDR1 MNHEY, CDR2 SMNVEV (reference sequence). The DNA of the CDR3 is TGTGCCAGCAAAGGACAGGGGAAGAGGTACTTC. Protein: CASKGQGKRYF.